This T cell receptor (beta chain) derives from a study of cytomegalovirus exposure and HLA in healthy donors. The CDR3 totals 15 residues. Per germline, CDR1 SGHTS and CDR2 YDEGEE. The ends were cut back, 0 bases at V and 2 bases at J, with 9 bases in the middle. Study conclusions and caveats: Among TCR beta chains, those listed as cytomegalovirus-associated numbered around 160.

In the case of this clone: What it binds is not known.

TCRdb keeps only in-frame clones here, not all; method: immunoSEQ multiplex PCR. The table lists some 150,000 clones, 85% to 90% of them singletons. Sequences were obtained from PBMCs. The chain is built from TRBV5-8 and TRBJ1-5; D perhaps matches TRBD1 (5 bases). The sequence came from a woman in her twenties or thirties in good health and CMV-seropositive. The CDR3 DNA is TGTGCCAGCAGCTTGGGGAGGGGACGCAATCAGCCCCAGCATTTT. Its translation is CASSLGRGRNQPQHF.